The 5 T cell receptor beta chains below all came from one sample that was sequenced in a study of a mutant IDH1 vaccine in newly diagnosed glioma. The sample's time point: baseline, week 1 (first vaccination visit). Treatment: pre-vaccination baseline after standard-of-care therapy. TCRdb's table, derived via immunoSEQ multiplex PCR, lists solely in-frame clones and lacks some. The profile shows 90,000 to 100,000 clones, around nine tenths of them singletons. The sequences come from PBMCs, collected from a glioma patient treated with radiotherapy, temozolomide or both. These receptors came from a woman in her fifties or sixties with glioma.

In DNA, the CDR3 is TGTGCCTGGAGTGTAGGGAGGGGTCGGGGAATGAACTATGGCTACACCTTC. This encodes CAWSVGRGRGMNYGYTF. V is TRBV30 and J is TRBJ1-2; tentative D call: TRBD1 (5 bases). Germline V CDR1 and CDR2: GTSNPN, SVGIG (reference sequence). The germline V and J ends were trimmed by 0 bases and 2 bases, with 19 bases remaining between them. The CDR3 totals 17 residues.

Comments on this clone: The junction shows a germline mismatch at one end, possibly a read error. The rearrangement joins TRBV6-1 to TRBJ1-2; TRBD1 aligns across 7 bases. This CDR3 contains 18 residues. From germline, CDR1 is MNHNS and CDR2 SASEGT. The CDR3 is CANSGVTGTAALRGGYTF. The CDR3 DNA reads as TGTGCCAACAGTGGAGTTACCGGGACAGCGGCCCTGCGGGGGGGCTACACCTTC.

The CDR3: CASSAQTGGGEQYF. The CDR3 DNA reads as TGTGCCAGTAGTGCCCAAACGGGTGGCGGCGAGCAGTACTTC. V is TRBV19 and J is TRBJ2-7; D not resolved. CDR3 length equals 14 residues. V gave up 5 bases and J gave up 6 bases, with 17 bases separating them. Per the germline V gene, CDR1 is LNHDA and CDR2 is SQIVND (reference sequence).

In DNA form, the CDR3 reads TGTGCCAGCAGTTACCGGTTAACAGGGGGTGGCAACGAGCAGTACTTC. Its translation: CASSYRLTGGGNEQYF. The chain employs TRBV6-5 and TRBJ2-7; 8 bases map to TRBD1. The V gene end was trimmed by 2 bases and the J gene end by 5 bases; junction bases not matched to a gene: 11. Germline CDR1 and CDR2: MNHEY and SVGAGI. This CDR3 is 16 amino acids long.

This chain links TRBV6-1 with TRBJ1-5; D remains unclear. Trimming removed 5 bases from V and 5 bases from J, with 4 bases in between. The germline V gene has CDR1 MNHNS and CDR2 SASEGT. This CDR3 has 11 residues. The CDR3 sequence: CASSSYQPQHF. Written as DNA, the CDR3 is TGTGCCAGCAGTTCCTATCAGCCCCAGCATTTT.